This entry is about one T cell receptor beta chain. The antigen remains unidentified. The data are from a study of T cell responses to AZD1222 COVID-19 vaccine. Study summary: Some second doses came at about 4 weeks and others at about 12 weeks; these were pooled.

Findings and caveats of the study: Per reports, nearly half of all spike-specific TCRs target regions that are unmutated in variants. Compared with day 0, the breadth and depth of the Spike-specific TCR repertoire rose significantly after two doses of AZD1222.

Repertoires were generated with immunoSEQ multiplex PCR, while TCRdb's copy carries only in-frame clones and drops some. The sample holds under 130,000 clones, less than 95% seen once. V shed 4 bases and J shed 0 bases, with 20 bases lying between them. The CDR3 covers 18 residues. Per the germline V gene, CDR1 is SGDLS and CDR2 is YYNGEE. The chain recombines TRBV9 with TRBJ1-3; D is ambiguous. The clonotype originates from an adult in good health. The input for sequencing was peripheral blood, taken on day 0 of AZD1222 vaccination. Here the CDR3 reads CASSRRATHEGSGNTIYF. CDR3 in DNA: TGTGCCAGCAGCCGTCGGGCTACCCACGAGGGCTCTGGAAACACCATATATTTT.